One and the same sample provided the 24 T cell receptor beta chains below, sequenced in a study of blood T cell repertoires in COVID-19. Clones were read by immunoSEQ multiplex PCR, and TCRdb kept only the in-frame ones, dropping some. The repertoire holds about 200,000 clones, with 85% to 90% as singletons. Sequenced material: PBMCs or T cells enriched from blood (not recorded which). These receptors all stem from a woman aged 25-40 years with acute COVID-19.

The rearrangement links TRBV7-2 to TRBJ1-1; 11 nucleotides line up with TRBD1. The length of the CDR3 is 14 residues. Unmatched junction bases numbered 4, after V lost 4 bases and J lost 6 bases. CDR1 is SGHTA, CDR2 FQGNSA, per germline. DNA for the CDR3: TGTGCCAGCAGCTCGCCGGGACAGGGGGCTGAAGCTTTCTTT. Protein sequence: CASSSPGQGAEAFF.

The gene calls are TRBV7-2 and TRBJ1-3; D uncertain. CDR3 length equals 14 residues. V was pared by 1 base and J by 3 bases, with 7 bases between. Germline V CDR1 and CDR2: SGHTA, FQGNSA. For the CDR3, the DNA is TGTGCCAGCAGCTTAGGCGGCGTTGGAAACACCATATATTTT. The encoded protein is CASSLGGVGNTIYF.

In this sample, this clone turned up once. V usage is TRBV3-1 (or the pseudogene TRBV3-2) and J usage is TRBJ2-4; 9 positions agree with TRBD2. Germline assignment: CDR1 LGHDT and CDR2 YNNKEL (reference sequence). After removal of 0 bases from V and 6 bases from J, the junction contained 6 bases not matched to a gene. CDR3 length: 16 residues. DNA of the CDR3: TGTGCCAGCAGCCAAGACGGCGGGGGGGCCGGAAACATTCAGTACTTC. Residues: CASSQDGGGAGNIQYF.

The chain is built from TRBV13 and TRBJ1-6; D possibly corresponds to TRBD1 (5 bases). Looked up from germline, CDR1 is PRHDT and CDR2 is FYEKMQ (reference sequence). The CDR3 runs to 13 residues. Trimming pared 5 bases from V and 10 bases from J, leaving 12 bases between. CDR3 residues: CASSRGRGSPLHF. The CDR3 DNA follows: TGTGCCAGCAGCAGGGGCCGGGGGTCACCCCTCCACTTT.

This clone was seen a handful of times. This rearrangement joins TRBV2 to TRBJ1-4; 7 nucleotides match TRBD1. V was pared by 7 bases and J by 3 bases, with 11 bases of the junction left unmatched. CDR1 and CDR2 from the germline V gene are SNHLY and FYNNEI. CDR3 length: 16 residues. The CDR3 DNA follows: TGTGCCAGCACCAAGGACAGGCCTACGGCTAATGAAAAACTGTTTTTT. It yields the protein CASTKDRPTANEKLFF.

This sequence joins TRBV5-1 and TRBJ2-7, with 8 bases fitting TRBD1. CDR1 SGHRS and CDR2 YFSETQ come from the germline V gene. J was trimmed by 6 bases and V by 6 bases; bases with no gene match: 5. There are 12 residues in the CDR3. CDR3 sequence reads: CASTTDRGEQYF. The DNA for the CDR3 is TGCGCCAGCACCACTGACAGGGGCGAGCAGTACTTC.

J is TRBJ1-4 and V is TRBV7-2, with 7 bases fitting TRBD1. Per the germline V gene, CDR1 is SGHTA and CDR2 is FQGNSA. J lost 11 bases, V lost 5 bases, and 17 bases had no gene match. This CDR3 comprises 16 residues. The CDR3 loop reads CASSEGQRRASLKLFF. CDR3 bases: TGTGCCAGCAGCGAGGGACAGAGAAGGGCAAGTTTGAAACTGTTTTTT.

The chain combines TRBV28 with TRBJ1-2, with D perhaps matching TRBD1 (6 bases). This CDR3 contains 15 residues. Trimming took off 7 bases at V and 3 bases at J, with 18 bases between the two ends. The germline V gene has CDR1 MDHEN and CDR2 SYDVKM. CDR3 in DNA: TGTGCCAGCACCCCGCCCCACAGGACAGACTATGGCTACACCTTC. This translates into CASTPPHRTDYGYTF.

The rearrangement joins TRBV5-1 to TRBJ1-4; the D is unclear. The CDR3 has 15 amino acids. Germline lookup yields CDR1 SGHRS and CDR2 YFSETQ. V was pared by 0 bases and J by 0 bases, with 6 bases between. The CDR3 loop reads CASSLDTPTNEKLFF. CDR3 DNA: TGCGCCAGCAGCTTGGACACCCCAACTAATGAAAAACTGTTTTTT.

This sequence joins TRBV7-2 and TRBJ1-1; maybe TRBD1 (5 bases). The CDR3 covers 14 residues. The germline V and J ends were trimmed by 0 bases and 1 base, with 6 bases remaining between them. Germline CDR1 and CDR2: SGHTA and FQGNSA. This CDR3 is CASSLAQGNTEAFF. CDR3 DNA sequence: TGTGCCAGCAGCTTAGCGCAGGGGAACACTGAAGCTTTCTTT. Using reference TRBV7-2 and TRBJ1-1 for the parts outside the CDR3, the full variable domain is GAGVSQSPSNKVTEKGKDVELRCDPISGHTALYWYRQSLGQGLEFLIYFQGNSAPDKSGLPSDRFSAERTGGSVSTLTIQRTQQEDSAVYLCASSLAQGNTEAFFGQGTRLTVV.

The V gene is TRBV30, the J gene TRBJ1-5; no clear D gene. The CDR3 loop spans 14 amino acids. V was clipped by 0 bases and J by 4 bases, with 10 bases between them. Germline V gene sequence: CDR1 GTSNPN, CDR2 SVGIG (reference sequence). DNA for the CDR3: TGTGCCTGGAGTGTACTGGAGGGAAATCAGCCCCAGCATTTT. Its translation is CAWSVLEGNQPQHF. Combining the CDR3 with reference TRBV30 and TRBJ1-5 gives the whole variable domain SQTIHQWPATLVQPVGSPLSLECTVEGTSNPNLYWYRQAAGRGLQLLFYSVGIGQISSEVPQNLSASRPQDRQFILSSKKLLLSDSGFYLCAWSVLEGNQPQHFGDGTRLSIL.

This chain links TRBV19 with TRBJ2-7; D unresolved. The germline V and J ends were trimmed by 3 bases and 7 bases, with 13 bases remaining between them. Germline CDR1 is LNHDA and CDR2 is SQIVND (reference sequence). This CDR3 contains 13 residues. The CDR3 DNA reads TGTGCCAGTAGTATTACCTCCAGAGGTGAGCAGTACTTC. Its translation: CASSITSRGEQYF.

V and J are TRBV27 and TRBJ1-2; D uncertain. This CDR3 is 13 amino acids long. Germline lookup yields CDR1 MNHEY and CDR2 SMNVEV (reference sequence). V lost 4 bases, J lost 8 bases, and 14 bases lay in between. Here the CDR3 DNA reads TGTGCCAGCAGTTCACTCGGGTGGTACGGCTACACCTTC. Translating it yields CASSSLGWYGYTF.

This clone was recorded once. The chain is built from TRBV9 and TRBJ1-2; 7 bases agree with TRBD1. J gave up 10 bases and V 0 bases, and 9 bases lay outside the gene matches. The CDR3 sequence is 14 residues long. Germline-derived CDR1 and CDR2 are SGDLS and YYNGEE. The CDR3 bases are TGTGCCAGCAGCGTAGGGGGGGACAGTCCCCTCTACACCTTC. Its protein product is CASSVGGDSPLYTF.

This chain links TRBV5-1 with TRBJ1-4; TRBD1 aligns across 7 bases. The CDR3 has 15 residues. V was pared by 0 bases and J by 3 bases, with 2 bases of the junction left unmatched. Germline assignment: CDR1 SGHRS and CDR2 YFSETQ. The CDR3 is CASSLGQGANEKLFF. In nucleotides, the CDR3 is TGCGCCAGCAGCTTGGGCCAGGGGGCTAATGAAAAACTGTTTTTT.

The chain uses TRBV6-2 or TRBV6-3 and TRBJ1-1; a weak D match, TRBD1 (5 bases). Per germline, CDR1 MNHEY and CDR2 SVGEGT. The CDR3 covers 15 residues. V was pared by 6 bases and J by 10 bases, with 24 bases between. CDR3 residues: CASSNQRGRVVAAFF. CDR3 sequence (DNA): TGTGCCAGCAGCAACCAGCGGGGCAGGGTTGTGGCAGCTTTCTTT.

This chain connects TRBV21-1 to TRBJ1-2; the table's D call, TRBD1, was not checked against the DNA. TRBV21-1 is assigned pseudogene status. The CDR3 has 14 residues. The CDR3 nucleotides are TGTGCCAGCAGCAAAGCACAGGGGGACTATGGCTACACCTTC. The encoded protein is CASSKAQGDYGYTF.

The V and J genes are TRBV19 and TRBJ2-3; TRBD1 agrees at 10 bases. The CDR3 extends over 15 amino acids. Germline V gives CDR1 LNHDA, CDR2 SQIVND (reference sequence). After removal of 5 bases from V and 2 bases from J, the junction contained 4 bases not matched to a gene. The chain's CDR3 is CASSLGQGVTDTQYF. CDR3 DNA sequence: TGTGCCAGTAGTTTAGGACAGGGGGTCACAGATACGCAGTATTTT.

This clone was seen only once. The rearrangement joins TRBV27 to TRBJ2-1, with 8 bases identical to TRBD1. There are 17 residues in the CDR3. Per the germline V gene, CDR1 is MNHEY and CDR2 is SMNVEV (reference sequence). The junction had 14 bases not matched to a gene; V was cut back by 6 bases and J by 4 bases. CDR3 bases: TGTGCCAGCAGGGACAGGGTCTATATTGCGGGTTACAATGAGCAGTTCTTC. Protein sequence: CASRDRVYIAGYNEQFF.

The chain is built from TRBV9 and TRBJ2-1; 9 bases are a match to TRBD2. The CDR3 runs 16 residues. J was trimmed by 4 bases and V by 3 bases; bases with no gene match: 8. Looked up from germline, CDR1 is SGDLS and CDR2 is YYNGEE. This CDR3 is CASSALSGGGYNEQFF. The CDR3 nucleotides read TGTGCCAGCAGCGCGCTTAGCGGGGGAGGATACAATGAGCAGTTCTTC.

This chain's CDR3 is CASSPQGAFEKLFF. The CDR3 DNA follows: TGTGCCAGCAGTCCGCAGGGGGCGTTTGAAAAACTGTTTTTT. The chain employs TRBV27 and TRBJ1-4, with 8 bases lining up with TRBD1. J was trimmed by 7 bases and V by 5 bases; bases with no gene match: 6. This CDR3 spans 14 amino acids. CDR1 is MNHEY, CDR2 SMNVEV, per germline (reference sequence). Together with reference TRBV27 and TRBJ1-4, the CDR3 gives the full variable domain: EAQVTQNPRYLITVTGKKLTVTCSQNMNHEYMSWYRQDPGLGLRQIYYSMNVEVTDKGDVPEGYKVSRKEKRNFPLILESPSPNQTSLYFCASSPQGAFEKLFFGSGTQLSVL.

The genes are TRBV19 and TRBJ1-4; no clear D. V was pared by 3 bases and J by 7 bases, with 9 bases between. The germline CDR1 and CDR2 sequences are LNHDA and SQIVND (reference sequence). This CDR3 is built from 13 residues. The CDR3 loop reads CASSILVSEKLFF. The CDR3 coding sequence is TGTGCCAGTAGTATTCTGGTTAGTGAAAAACTGTTTTTT.

This clone was seen a handful of times. This chain uses TRBV7-3 with TRBJ2-3; D is perhaps TRBD1 (7 bases). The CDR3 runs 17 residues. Per the germline V gene, CDR1 is SGHTA and CDR2 is FQGTGA. Trimming cost V 0 bases and J 1 base, with 14 bases left between them. The CDR3 region is CASSLTAPRGGTDTQYF. The CDR3 region has the DNA TGTGCCAGCAGCTTAACGGCTCCCAGGGGGGGCACAGATACGCAGTATTTT.

Written as DNA, the CDR3 is TGTGCCAGCAGCTTAGTCGATGCGGGGGCGCCTAGCGTTCAGTACTTC. Protein product: CASSLVDAGAPSVQYF. The chain joins TRBV7-8 to TRBJ2-4; D is possibly TRBD2 (7 bases). Germline V gives CDR1 SGHVS, CDR2 FQNEAQ. Trimming left V 1 base short and J 11 bases short, with 21 bases between. This CDR3 contains 16 residues.